This T cell receptor beta chain was profiled in a study of cytomegalovirus exposure and HLA in healthy donors. This PCR relied on a set of 60 Vbeta primers and 13 Jbeta primers. TCRdb's table, derived via immunoSEQ multiplex PCR, lists solely in-frame clones and lacks some. The sample holds tens of thousands of clones; roughly four fifths are singletons and the top ten take over 10%. V gave up 10 bases and J gave up 5 bases, with 17 bases separating them. CDR1 and CDR2 from the germline V gene are ENHRY and SYGVKD. The CDR3 extends over 14 amino acids. The sample taken for sequencing was PBMCs. This chain joins TRBV10-3 and TRBJ2-2; TRBD1 is a possible D gene (5 bases). The receptor was isolated from an older man in good health and CMV-seronegative. The CDR3 region has the DNA TGTGCCACCTCGACAGCAAGGGGAACCGGGGAGCTGTTTTTT. It is translated as CATSTARGTGELFF.